The 30 T cell receptor beta chains below come from one sample, sequenced in a study of CD8+ T cells in alopecia areata. Documented treatment: oral pan-JAK inhibitor, 5-10 mg twice daily. Extraction and reverse transcription of RNA yielded cDNA as the sequencing template. Sequencing used immunoSEQ multiplex PCR; TCRdb keeps in-frame clones, though not all of them. Of about 170,000 clones listed, about three fifths are singletons. Source: CD4+ T cells sorted from blood, taken at roughly week 55, from a patient treated with tofacitinib. All receptors derive from a human donor with alopecia areata.

This chain connects TRBV30 to TRBJ2-3; D unresolved. Germline V CDR1 and CDR2: GTSNPN, SVGIG (reference sequence). V dropped 0 bases and J dropped 7 bases, with 11 bases sitting between them. The CDR3 covers 13 residues. The CDR3 region is CAWSVFAFHTQYF. Written as DNA, the CDR3 is TGTGCCTGGAGTGTTTTTGCCTTCCATACGCAGTATTTT.

CDR3 DNA sequence: TGTGCCAGCAGCGTCAGCTCTCTTGGGGGCACAGATACGCAGTATTTT. As protein: CASSVSSLGGTDTQYF. The chain is built from TRBV9 and TRBJ2-3; D remains unclear. Germline V gives CDR1 SGDLS, CDR2 YYNGEE. The CDR3 runs 16 residues. V was pared by 2 bases and J by 1 base, with 14 bases between. The variable domain in full, completed from reference TRBV9 and TRBJ2-3, reads DSGVTQTPKHLITATGQRVTLRCSPRSGDLSVYWYQQSLDQGLQFLIQYYNGEERAKGNILERFSAQQFPDLHSELNLSSLELGDSALYFCASSVSSLGGTDTQYFGPGTRLTVL.

This clone was observed a few times. The V gene is TRBV29-1, the J gene TRBJ1-5, with 9 bases matching TRBD1. J gave up 4 bases and V 7 bases, and 2 bases lay outside the gene matches. Per the germline V gene, CDR1 is SQVTM and CDR2 is ANQGSEA. The CDR3 has 12 amino acids. The CDR3 protein is CSAGQGNQPQHF. In nucleotides, the CDR3 is TGCAGCGCCGGACAGGGGAATCAGCCCCAGCATTTT.

This clone came up once. The V call is TRBV4-1, the J call TRBJ2-5; 8 nucleotides line up with TRBD1. CDR1 MGHRA and CDR2 YSYEKL come from the germline V gene. The CDR3 runs to 15 residues. With V trimmed by 1 base and J by 5 bases, 6 bases remained unmatched. The CDR3 nucleotides read TGCGCCAGCAGCCAAGTGGCAGGGGGCTGGGAGACCCAGTACTTC. Its translation: CASSQVAGGWETQYF.

The chain has TRBV4-1 and TRBJ2-5, with D perhaps matching TRBD2 (6 bases). The germline V and J ends were trimmed by 2 bases and 5 bases, with 18 bases remaining between them. The CDR3 extends over 16 amino acids. The germline CDR1 and CDR2 sequences are MGHRA and YSYEKL. The CDR3 region is CASSQPTMRRGETQYF. The CDR3, as DNA: TGCGCCAGCAGCCAACCGACTATGAGGAGGGGCGAGACCCAGTACTTC.

The rearrangement links TRBV5-6 to TRBJ2-7, with TRBD1 matching 7 bases. V gave up 1 base and J gave up 3 bases; unmatched junction bases: 4. CDR1 and CDR2 (germline): SGHDT, YYEEEE. The CDR3 is 14 amino acids. The CDR3 coding sequence is TGTGCCAGCAGCTTGTGGGACAGCAGCTACGAGCAGTACTTC. It encodes CASSLWDSSYEQYF.

In regard to this clone: Other nucleotide sequences in the sample specify the same CDR3. The CDR3 loop reads CSARVGETQYF. CDR3 DNA: TGCAGTGCTAGAGTCGGAGAGACCCAGTACTTC. J is TRBJ2-5 and V is TRBV20-1; unclear D gene. This CDR3 region has 11 residues. Looked up from germline, CDR1 is DFQATT and CDR2 is SNEGSKA (reference sequence). V was pared by 1 base and J by 4 bases, with 4 bases between.

This clone was counted between two and nine times. The chain joins TRBV9 to TRBJ2-3; the match to TRBD2 covers 12 bases. CDR1 is SGDLS, CDR2 YYNGEE, per germline. The CDR3 has 16 amino acids. Trimming cost V 4 bases and J 6 bases; bases outside gene matches: 9. CDR3 in DNA: TGTGCCAGCAGCCCCGAGACTAGCGGGGGTGGTGATACGCAGTATTTT. It specifies CASSPETSGGGDTQYF.

This chain links TRBV5-4 with TRBJ1-1; D uncertain. CDR1 is SGHNT, CDR2 YYREEE, per germline (reference sequence). The CDR3 spans 11 residues. V lost 7 bases and J lost 9, with 13 bases in between. The DNA for the CDR3 is TGTGCCAGCCACGGACGGAGTCAAGCTTTCTTT. As protein: CASHGRSQAFF. The full variable domain, with the rest looked up from reference TRBV5-4 and TRBJ1-1, is ETGVTQSPTHLIKTRGQQVTLRCSSQSGHNTVSWYQQALGQGPQFIFQYYREEENGRGNFPPRFSGLQFPNYSSELNVNALELDDSALYLCASHGRSQAFFGQGTRLTVV.

The chain couples TRBV4-1 to TRBJ1-2, with unresolved D. CDR1 is MGHRA and CDR2 is YSYEKL in the germline V gene. Trimming shortened V by 0 bases and J by 4 bases, and 3 bases separated the two germline ends. The CDR3 is 12 amino acids. Here the CDR3 DNA reads TGCGCCAGCAGCCAAGATCCCTATGGCTACACCTTC. Encoded protein: CASSQDPYGYTF.

The chain has TRBV29-1 and TRBJ1-3; D perhaps matches TRBD1 (6 bases). Germline lookup yields CDR1 SQVTM and CDR2 ANQGSEA. The CDR3 has 16 residues. V dropped 6 bases and J dropped 2 bases, with 20 bases sitting between them. This CDR3 is CSVEQGHLAPGNTIYF. DNA of the CDR3: TGCAGCGTCGAACAGGGACACTTAGCCCCTGGAAACACCATATATTTT.

This chain connects TRBV6-6 to TRBJ2-7, with D possibly being TRBD1 (6 bases). Per germline, CDR1 MNHNY and CDR2 SVGAGI (reference sequence). Trimming stripped 6 bases from V and 1 base from J, with 16 bases between. The CDR3 runs to 15 residues. CDR3 DNA: TGTGCCAGCAGCAAGGACAGACTACCTTCCTACGAGCAGTACTTC. Amino acids: CASSKDRLPSYEQYF.

The V and J genes are TRBV6-5 and TRBJ2-5; 8 positions match TRBD2. V trimming: 6 bases; J trimming: 2 bases; junction bases outside the gene matches: 2. CDR3 length: 13 amino acids. The germline V gene encodes CDR1 MNHEY and CDR2 SVGAGI. Written as DNA, the CDR3 is TGTGCCAGCAGATTAGCGGGGCAAGAGACCCAGTACTTC. Protein sequence: CASRLAGQETQYF.

A few counts support this clone. This sequence joins TRBV5-6 and TRBJ2-7, with a weak D call TRBD2 (7 bases). CDR1 SGHDT and CDR2 YYEEEE come from the germline V gene. V was clipped by 4 bases and J by 8 bases, with 16 bases between them. This CDR3 has 13 residues. Here the CDR3 reads CASSRGAVEQQYF. CDR3 in DNA: TGTGCCAGCAGCCGGGGGGCCGTGGAGCAGCAGTACTTC.

The chain carries TRBV29-1 and TRBJ2-2; 7 nucleotides agree with TRBD1. V shed 7 bases, J shed 5 bases, and the junction held 10 bases outside the gene matches. CDR3 size: 14 residues. Germline assignment: CDR1 SQVTM and CDR2 ANQGSEA. The CDR3 is CSATDRARTGELFF. CDR3 nucleotide sequence: TGCAGCGCCACTGACAGGGCACGGACCGGGGAGCTGTTTTTT.

V gene TRBV30 combines with J gene TRBJ1-4, with D possibly TRBD1 on 5 matching bases. V was clipped by 0 bases and J by 4 bases, with 12 bases between them. The CDR3 runs 15 residues. Germline lookup yields CDR1 GTSNPN and CDR2 SVGIG (reference sequence). This chain's CDR3 is CAWSVPGLGNEKLFF. Written as DNA, the CDR3 is TGTGCCTGGAGTGTACCGGGACTGGGTAATGAAAAACTGTTTTTT.

The chain couples TRBV25-1 to TRBJ1-1; D not resolved. Trimming shortened V by 3 bases and J by 11 bases, and 4 bases separated the two germline ends. From germline, CDR1 is MGHDK and CDR2 SYGVNS. The CDR3 is made up of 9 amino acids. In DNA, the CDR3 is TGTGCCAGCAGTGACCCCGCTTTCTTT. It is translated as CASSDPAFF.

This clone was seen only once. CDR3 in DNA: TGTGCCAGCAGCCGAGCGGGGGGGAGCACAGATACGCAGTATTTT. It translates to CASSRAGGSTDTQYF. The chain couples TRBV4-2 to TRBJ2-3; TRBD2 agrees at 10 bases. V shed 4 bases, J shed 0 bases, and the junction held 1 base outside the gene matches. The CDR3 is 15 residues long. The V gene's germline CDR1 is LGHNA and CDR2 YNFKEQ.

The chain uses TRBV14 and TRBJ1-1, with 9 bases identical to TRBD1. This CDR3 has 16 residues. Losses at the gene ends were 0 bases for V and 4 bases for J; bases not matched to a gene: 6. Germline V CDR1 and CDR2: SGHDN, FVKESK. CDR3 region: CASSQDGDRAITEAFF. CDR3 sequence (DNA): TGTGCCAGCAGCCAAGATGGGGACAGGGCCATCACTGAAGCTTTCTTT. Full variable domain (outside the CDR3, taken from reference TRBV14 and TRBJ1-1): EAGVTQFPSHSVIEKGQTVTLRCDPISGHDNLYWYRRVMGKEIKFLLHFVKESKQDESGMPNNRFLAERTGGTYSTLKVQPAELEDSGVYFCASSQDGDRAITEAFFGQGTRLTVV.

J is TRBJ2-1 and V is TRBV30; 7 bases match TRBD2. The J segment lost 4 bases and the V segment lost 3 bases, leaving 12 bases of the junction unmatched. Germline assignment: CDR1 GTSNPN and CDR2 SVGIG (reference sequence). The CDR3 totals 16 residues. The CDR3 loop reads CAWRKAQTSWYNEQFF. The CDR3 DNA reads TGTGCCTGGAGGAAGGCTCAGACTAGCTGGTACAATGAGCAGTTCTTC.

The sample holds a few counts of this clone. The chain links TRBV5-1 to TRBJ1-2, with 7 bases aligning to TRBD1. The germline CDR1 and CDR2 sequences are SGHRS and YFSETQ. The CDR3 is made up of 12 amino acids. Trimming took 4 bases from V and 7 from J; bases not matched to a gene: 4. CDR3 amino acids: CASSADRIGYTF. CDR3 nucleotides: TGCGCCAGCAGCGCGGACAGGATTGGCTACACCTTC.

The chain has TRBV30 and TRBJ1-1; TRBD1 matches at 8 bases. The V gene's germline CDR1 is GTSNPN and CDR2 SVGIG (reference sequence). The CDR3 spans 12 residues. J was trimmed by 7 bases and V by 3 bases; bases with no gene match: 4. The chain's CDR3 is CAWSDGQGEAFF. The CDR3 region has the DNA TGTGCCTGGAGCGACGGACAGGGTGAAGCTTTCTTT. Combining the CDR3 with reference TRBV30 and TRBJ1-1 gives the whole variable domain SQTIHQWPATLVQPVGSPLSLECTVEGTSNPNLYWYRQAAGRGLQLLFYSVGIGQISSEVPQNLSASRPQDRQFILSSKKLLLSDSGFYLCAWSDGQGEAFFGQGTRLTVV.

This clone was seen only a few times. The CDR3 sequence is CSVLSQETQYF. The CDR3, as DNA: TGCAGCGTTCTAAGCCAAGAGACCCAGTACTTC. The gene calls are TRBV29-1 and TRBJ2-5; unclear D gene. The germline gives CDR1 SQVTM, CDR2 ANQGSEA. The CDR3 has 11 residues. V lost 5 bases, J lost 1 base, and 5 bases lay in between.

A note on this clone: This probably arose from a read error, given a far larger clone one base away. V and J are TRBV9 and TRBJ1-6, with D perhaps TRBD1 (6 bases). Looked up from germline, CDR1 is SGDLS and CDR2 is YYNGEE. The CDR3 consists of 14 residues. The CDR3 sequence: CASCVGQGNSPLHF. The CDR3 DNA follows: TGTGCCAGCTGCGTAGGGCAGGGGAATTCACCCCTCCACTTT.

This chain joins TRBV29-1 and TRBJ1-1; D not certain. Germline CDR1 is SQVTM and CDR2 is ANQGSEA. This CDR3 has 12 amino acids. The germline V and J ends were trimmed by 6 bases and 0 bases, with 8 bases remaining between them. In nucleotides, the CDR3 is TGCAGCGTCCAGACATTGAACACTGAAGCTTTCTTT. It translates to CSVQTLNTEAFF.

This chain links TRBV25-1 with TRBJ1-1; D unclear. The V gene's germline CDR1 is MGHDK and CDR2 SYGVNS. This CDR3 spans 12 amino acids. Trimming stripped 5 bases from V and 5 bases from J, with 9 bases between. CDR3 sequence: CASSRGRTEAFF. Written as DNA, the CDR3 is TGTGCCAGCAGTCGAGGTAGGACTGAAGCTTTCTTT.

This clone was detected once. The chain uses TRBV4-2 and TRBJ2-1, with 10 bases aligning to TRBD1. Germline V gene data show CDR1 as LGHNA and CDR2 as YNFKEQ. Unmatched junction bases numbered 3, after V lost 4 bases and J lost 6 bases. The CDR3 is 14 amino acids. The CDR3 coding sequence is TGTGCCAGCAGCCCCCGGACAGGGGGCAATGAGCAGTTCTTC. Its protein is CASSPRTGGNEQFF.

The rearrangement joins TRBV30 to TRBJ2-3, with D perhaps matching TRBD2 (6 bases). Germline CDR1 reads GTSNPN; CDR2 reads SVGIG (reference sequence). V was cut by 8 bases and J by 3 bases, with 15 bases left in between. The CDR3 consists of 13 residues. CDR3 sequence (DNA): TGTGCCCGAAGGTTACTAGCTACAGATACGCAGTATTTT. This codes for CARRLLATDTQYF.

The chain couples TRBV7-9 to TRBJ2-2, with 9 bases matching TRBD1. The CDR3 runs 14 residues. Trimming at V came to 5 bases and at J to 6 bases, leaving 4 bases not matched to a gene. Germline CDR1 and CDR2: SEHNR and FQNEAQ (reference sequence). CDR3 DNA sequence: TGTGCCAGCAGCAAAACAGGGGGCCCCGGGGAGCTGTTTTTT. Its translation is CASSKTGGPGELFF.

The gene calls are TRBV15 and TRBJ1-5; a possible D gene is TRBD1 (5 bases). CDR3 size: 14 residues. The germline V gene has CDR1 LNHNV and CDR2 YYDKDF (reference sequence). The V gene lost 6 bases and the J gene lost 2 bases, with 11 bases spanning the gap. CDR3 protein: CATSDRGGNQPQHF. In DNA form, the CDR3 reads TGTGCCACCAGTGACCGAGGGGGCAATCAGCCCCAGCATTTT.